This T cell receptor (beta chain) was captured in a study of naive and memory T cell subsets. General study findings and limits: Especially in CD8 cells, naive repertoires contained a few larger clonotypes, possibly CD45RA-re-expressing memory cells. Each distinct alpha or beta sequence counts as one clonotype.

Germline V gene sequence: CDR1 PRHDT, CDR2 FYEKMQ (reference sequence). The length of the CDR3 is 13 residues. Worth noting for this clonotype: The antigen remains unidentified. The junction does not match germline at one end; this may be a read error.

An equimolar mix of two oligonucleotides served as the beta constant-region primer for TRBC1 and TRBC2. Ligated cDNA was amplified by four rounds of PCR with nested alpha and beta constant-region primers and SP2. One entry per CDR3 protein, called by TCRdb with MiXCR from the UMI-ligation and nested PCR reads. In the table there are over 130,000 distinct CDR3 sequences, 15% to 25% of which are singletons. The rearrangement links TRBV13 to TRBJ2-5; D remains ambiguous. This sequence was found in a human donor in good health. The specimen sequenced was naive CD8+ T cells from blood. For the CDR3, the DNA is TGTGCCAGCAGCTTAATTAGCCAAAAGACCCAGTACTTC. Protein: CASSLISQKTQYF.